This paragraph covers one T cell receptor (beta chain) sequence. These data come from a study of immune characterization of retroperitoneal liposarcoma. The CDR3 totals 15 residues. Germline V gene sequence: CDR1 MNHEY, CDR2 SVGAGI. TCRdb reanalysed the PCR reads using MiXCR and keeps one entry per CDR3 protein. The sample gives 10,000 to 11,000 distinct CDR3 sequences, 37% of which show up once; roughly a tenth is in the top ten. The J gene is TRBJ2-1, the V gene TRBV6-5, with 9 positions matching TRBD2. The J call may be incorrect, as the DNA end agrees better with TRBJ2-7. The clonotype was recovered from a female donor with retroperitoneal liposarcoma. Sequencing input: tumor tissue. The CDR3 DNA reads TGTGCCAGCAGGATGAAGACTAGCGGACTCTACGAGCAGTACTTC. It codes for CASRMKTSGLYEQYF.